This is a list of T cell receptor beta chains from one sample in a study of patients and donors after allogeneic stem cell transplantation. MiXCR, applied by TCRdb to the RT-PCR reads, yields one record per CDR3 protein. The data contain under 95,000 distinct CDR3 sequences, approximately 5.2% of them singletons. Specimen: blood, either unsorted or a sorted T cell fraction (not recorded which). Receptors were obtained from a human donor who was either an allogeneic HSCT recipient or a stem cell or donor lymphocyte infusion donor (not recorded which). It is not recorded whose cells these are; they may come from a transplant donor. CDR3s leave out the opening cysteine and the closing phenylalanine or tryptophan.

j_gene | v_gene | CDR3aa
TRBJ2-1 | TRBV5-6 | ASSLGLQQF
TRBJ2-6 | TRBV6-1 | ASSEQSGAGANVLT
TRBJ2-3 | TRBV5-8 | ASSLLGSGLDTQY
TRBJ2-7 | TRBV2 | ASRPGTGGYEQY
TRBJ2-1 | TRBV9 | ASSVGGRVGNEQF
TRBJ2-2 | TRBV10-3 | AISLKREELF
TRBJ2-1 | TRBV7-3 | ASSLAGGGIEQF
TRBJ1-5 | TRBV7-9 | ASSSGLGNQPQH
TRBJ1-4 | TRBV5-4 | ASSSSTGTGDNEKLF
TRBJ2-1 | TRBV7-3 | ASSLELAATGEQF
TRBJ1-2 | TRBV10-3 | AIREKTGQNGYT
TRBJ2-7 | TRBV20-1 | SARLAGDNSGEQY
TRBJ2-3 | TRBV6-1 | ASSPPGQGGTDTQY
TRBJ2-7 | TRBV28 | ASGGAEAYEQY
TRBJ1-1 | TRBV7-2 | ASSMDSYTEAF
TRBJ1-4 | TRBV7-2 | ASSLGWTGGEKLF
TRBJ1-1 | TRBV20-1 | SGRGQYTEAF
TRBJ1-4 | TRBV20-1 | SALAGFGEKLF
TRBJ2-7 | TRBV4-1 | ASSQESRGTGEQY
TRBJ1-3 | TRBV25-1 | ASSERGRGSGNTIY
TRBJ2-3 | TRBV20-1 | SASGLAGGGGTQY
TRBJ2-7 | TRBV20-1 | SASTWELNEQY
TRBJ2-7 | TRBV27 | ASSLYFSGTGGYEQY
TRBJ2-7 | TRBV10-3 | AISDRPGHNSYEQY
TRBJ2-3 | TRBV14 | ASSLGLEDTQY
TRBJ1-5 | TRBV15 | ATSRAPVGNQPQH
TRBJ2-5 | TRBV20-1 | SVYSPGADY
TRBJ1-1 | TRBV20-1 | SAERAGHEAF
TRBJ1-2 | TRBV5-1 | ASSLFGTENYGYT
TRBJ2-7 | TRBV4-1 | ASSQEMSLVYEQY
TRBJ2-3 | TRBV28 | ASSSPGSGTDTQY
TRBJ1-2 | TRBV12-3/TRBV12-4 | ASSLAQRAGYT
TRBJ2-5 | TRBV11-2 | ASSLSPQGETQY
TRBJ2-5 | TRBV29-1 | SADGTSGSFGTQY
TRBJ2-5 | TRBV19 | ASSIVGWTSKKKETQY
TRBJ2-1 | TRBV6-5 | ASSYGRAEGNEQF
TRBJ1-2 | TRBV28 | ASSLRQGGYT
TRBJ2-6 | TRBV9 | ASSLRGGLVGANVLT
TRBJ1-1 | TRBV7-8 | ASSARDRDNTEAF
TRBJ1-1 | TRBV3-1 | ASSPNHGGTEAF
TRBJ2-1 | TRBV27 | ASSSLAGGVGNEQF
TRBJ2-3 | TRBV12-3/TRBV12-4 | ASRPPTDTQY
TRBJ2-3 | TRBV24-1 | ATSEAGADTQY
TRBJ2-5 | TRBV7-3 | ASSPSAAAEKY
TRBJ2-1 | TRBV6-1 | ASTPRAGTSRSNEQF
TRBJ1-1 | TRBV11-2 | ASSLGTGGGSEAF
TRBJ2-5 | TRBV2 | ASSEQAGGQETQY